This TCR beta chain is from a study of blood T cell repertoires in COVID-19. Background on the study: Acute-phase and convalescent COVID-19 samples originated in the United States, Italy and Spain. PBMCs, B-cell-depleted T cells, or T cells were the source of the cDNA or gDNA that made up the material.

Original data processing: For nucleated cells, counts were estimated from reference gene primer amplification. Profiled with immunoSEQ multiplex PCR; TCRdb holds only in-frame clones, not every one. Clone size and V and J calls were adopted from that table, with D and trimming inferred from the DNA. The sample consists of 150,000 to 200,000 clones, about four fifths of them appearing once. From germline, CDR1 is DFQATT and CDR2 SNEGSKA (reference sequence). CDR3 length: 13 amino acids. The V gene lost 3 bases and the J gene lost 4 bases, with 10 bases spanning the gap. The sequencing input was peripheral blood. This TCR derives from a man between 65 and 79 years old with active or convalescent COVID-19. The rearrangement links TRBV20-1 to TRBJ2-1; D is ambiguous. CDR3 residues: CSASETYYNEQFF. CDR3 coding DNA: TGCAGTGCTAGTGAGACTTATTACAATGAGCAGTTCTTC.